The clone carrying this TCR beta chain was seen once. This record comes from a study of blood T cell repertoires in COVID-19. At the level of the study: Sites across the United States, Italy and Spain contributed samples from acute and convalescent COVID-19.

Clones were read by immunoSEQ multiplex PCR, and TCRdb kept only the in-frame ones, dropping some. The table records more than 400,000 clones, around 90% of them present only once. The CDR3 sequence is 14 residues long. The germline V gene encodes CDR1 SGHNT and CDR2 YYREEE (reference sequence). V was trimmed by 0 bases and J by 8 bases, leaving 9 bases between them. Assignment of participants to cohorts was predicated upon participant-reported clinical history. Cohort 3 recovery required two negative PCRs, clearance, or symptom resolution. This TCR came from a woman younger than 35 who had recovered from COVID-19. V and J are TRBV5-4 and TRBJ1-6, with D perhaps TRBD1 (5 bases). The material sequenced was PBMCs or T cells enriched from blood (not recorded which). CDR3 in DNA: TGTGCCAGCAGCTTGGCCTTAGGGGATTCACCCCTCCACTTT. Translation: CASSLALGDSPLHF.